Listed below are T cell receptor beta chains from one sample, sequenced in a study of blood T cell repertoires in COVID-19. Clones were read by immunoSEQ multiplex PCR, and TCRdb kept only the in-frame ones, dropping some. Of about 92,000 clones in the sample, around three quarters are singletons; the top ten hold 10%. Input material: peripheral blood. The receptors were sampled from a woman aged 70 to 79 with acute or convalescent COVID-19. Both conserved end residues are part of each CDR3. The D gene is left open where the match is weak. A row's size may be missing; if present it is once, few, many or a size class.

v_call	j_call	d_call	clone_size	cdr3_nt	cdr3_aa
TRBV28	TRBJ1-2	.	.	TGTGCCAGCAGGCCCCCGGGGTACGGTAACTATGGCTACACCTTC	CASRPPGYGNYGYTF
TRBV12-3/TRBV12-4	TRBJ1-1	.	.	TGTGCCAGCAGCCTCGGGACATCAGCTTTCTTT	CASSLGTSAFF
TRBV5-1	TRBJ2-1	.	.	TGCGCCAGCAGCTTGGGAGTGACACAGTTCTTC	CASSLGVTQFF
TRBV16	TRBJ1-1	.	.	TGTGCCAGCAGCCTTAGGAGACTGAACACTGAAGCTTTCTTT	CASSLRRLNTEAFF
TRBV29-1	TRBJ1-6	.	.	TGCAGCGTTGAGCAGGGTGACTCACCCCTCCACTTT	CSVEQGDSPLHF
TRBV7-8	TRBJ2-7	TRBD2	.	TGTGCCAGCAGGGTCTTCGCGGGGGCCTACGAGCAGTACTTC	CASRVFAGAYEQYF
TRBV4-2	TRBJ1-3	.	.	TGTGCCAGCAGCCAGGGAGGGGGGTCCGGAAACACCATATATTTT	CASSQGGGSGNTIYF
TRBV30	TRBJ2-7	TRBD1	.	TGTGCCTGGAGTCCACTCGGACAGGGGAACGAGCAGTACTTC	CAWSPLGQGNEQYF
TRBV3-1/TRBV3-2	TRBJ1-4	.	few	TGTGCCAGCAGCCATTGGGCCGGGGAGGAAAAACTGTTTTTT	CASSHWAGEEKLFF
TRBV19	TRBJ2-6	TRBD1	.	TGTGCCAGTAGTATTACAGGGGCCGGGGCCAACGTCCTGACTTTC	CASSITGAGANVLTF
TRBV2	TRBJ2-2	.	.	TGTGCCAGCGGAGCCCCTAGGTTGGGCGGGGAGCTGTTTTTT	CASGAPRLGGELFF
TRBV6-2/TRBV6-3	TRBJ2-5	TRBD2	few	TGTGCCAGCAGCAGTCCGGGACTAGCGGGGGGGCCGGTTGAGACCCAGTACTTC	CASSSPGLAGGPVETQYF
TRBV28	TRBJ1-2	TRBD1	.	TGTGCCAGCAGTTTAGCGGACAGGGACTATGGCTACACCTTC	CASSLADRDYGYTF
TRBV30	TRBJ2-7	.	.	TGTGCCTGGGGCCGGGGAATATCCTACGAGCAGTACTTC	CAWGRGISYEQYF
TRBV30	TRBJ1-5	.	.	TGTGCCTGGAGTCCAGGGGCCTTTAGCAATCAGCCCCAGCATTTT	CAWSPGAFSNQPQHF
TRBV5-4	TRBJ1-2	TRBD1	.	TGTGCCAGCAGCTTTGGACAGGACAACTATGGCTACACCTTC	CASSFGQDNYGYTF
TRBV5-5	TRBJ2-1	TRBD2	once	TGTGCCAGCAGCTTTGAAGCGGGAGGTTACAATGAGCAGTTCTTC	CASSFEAGGYNEQFF
TRBV6-5	TRBJ1-1	TRBD1	.	TGTGCCAGCAGGGTACAGGGGGGGGATTCTTTT	CASRVQGGDSF
TRBV11-2	TRBJ2-5	TRBD2	once	TGTGCCAGCAGCTTAGAAGGCACTAGCGGGGAGACCCAGTACTTC	CASSLEGTSGETQYF
TRBV5-4	TRBJ2-5	TRBD2	.	TGTGCCAGCACCGGGGGGGTCCATCTCGGACAAGAGACCCAGTACTTC	CASTGGVHLGQETQYF
TRBV20-1	TRBJ2-7	.	.	TGCAGTGCTAGTTCGGGGAGCTCCTACGAGCAGTACTTC	CSASSGSSYEQYF
TRBV4-1	TRBJ1-2	TRBD1	.	TGCGCCAGCAGCCAGACAGGGGCGGGCTACACCTTC	CASSQTGAGYTF
TRBV5-8	TRBJ2-7	.	.	TGTGCCAGCAGCTTGATGGCTTCGTCCTACGAGCAGTACTTC	CASSLMASSYEQYF
TRBV7-6	TRBJ2-1	.	.	TGTGCCAGCAGCCTGACTACCTACAATGAGCAGTTCTTC	CASSLTTYNEQFF
TRBV4-3	TRBJ1-2	.	.	TGCGCCAGCAGCCAAGATCAGGGGCAGGGGTACTATGGCTACACCTTC	CASSQDQGQGYYGYTF
TRBV5-1	TRBJ1-1	.	.	TGCGCCAGCAGAGACACGAACACTGAAGCTTTCTTT	CASRDTNTEAFF
TRBV27	TRBJ1-5	TRBD1	.	TGTGCCAGCAGTTTTGCCGGACAGGGTGGTCAGCCCCAGCATTTT	CASSFAGQGGQPQHF
TRBV5-1	TRBJ2-2	.	.	TGCGCCAGCAGCTTGGAGCGGGTCCCCGGGGAGCTGTTTTTT	CASSLERVPGELFF
TRBV28	TRBJ2-5	.	.	TGTGCCAGCATGGGAGGGGGGACCCAAGAGACCCAGTACTTC	CASMGGGTQETQYF
TRBV28	TRBJ2-7	TRBD2	.	TGTGCCAGCAGTTTACTCAGCGGGAGGGCCTACGAGCAGTACTTC	CASSLLSGRAYEQYF
TRBV24-1	TRBJ2-3	.	few	TGTGCCACCAGTGGTAGGGCAGCCGGGGAAGATACGCAGTATTTT	CATSGRAAGEDTQYF
TRBV7-2	TRBJ1-5	.	once	TGTGCCAGCAGCTTACAGAGGGGGAACAATCAGCCCCAGCATTTT	CASSLQRGNNQPQHF
TRBV5-4	TRBJ1-2	TRBD1	.	TGTGCCAGCAGCTTTGGAGGGGGCTCTGGCTACACCTTC	CASSFGGGSGYTF
TRBV29-1	TRBJ1-3	.	.	TGCAGCGTTGTGGAGTCCGGAAACACCATATATTTT	CSVVESGNTIYF
TRBV19	TRBJ1-5	.	few	TGTGCCAGTAGTCCCCAGGGGTCCAATCAGCCCCAGCATTTT	CASSPQGSNQPQHF
TRBV19	TRBJ1-5	.	.	TGTGCCAGTAGTGCACAGGGTATCAGGAATCAGCCCCAGCATTTT	CASSAQGIRNQPQHF
TRBV29-1	TRBJ2-2	.	.	TGCAGTATACGACATTCCACCGGGGAGCTGTTTTTT	CSIRHSTGELFF
TRBV12-3/TRBV12-4	TRBJ2-3	.	.	TGTGCCAGCAGCATAACAGGCACAGATACGCAGTATTTT	CASSITGTDTQYF
TRBV30	TRBJ1-4	.	few	TGTGCCTGGAGTCGGGGTTTTTTTGAAAAACTGTTTTTT	CAWSRGFFEKLFF
TRBV4-3	TRBJ1-4	.	.	TGCGCCAGCAGCCAAGATGGGGGCTTTAATGAAAAACTGTTTTTT	CASSQDGGFNEKLFF
TRBV7-3	TRBJ1-2	TRBD1	.	TGTGCCAGCAGCCCGACAGGGGGAAACTATGGCTACACCTTC	CASSPTGGNYGYTF
TRBV7-9	TRBJ1-4	.	.	TGTGCCAGCAGCTCATTTGCAACTAATGAAAAACTGTTTTTT	CASSSFATNEKLFF
TRBV5-1	TRBJ1-1	.	.	TGCGCCAGCAGCTTGGGTGGGGCACTGAACACTGAAGCTTTCTTT	CASSLGGALNTEAFF
TRBV5-1	TRBJ2-3	TRBD2	.	TGCGCCAGCAGCTTTACTAGCGGGAGTAGGTCTAGCACAGATACGCAGTATTTT	CASSFTSGSRSSTDTQYF
TRBV10-3	TRBJ2-2	TRBD1	.	TGTGCCATCAGTGATAGACAGGGCGCCGGGGAGCTGTTTTTT	CAISDRQGAGELFF
TRBV6-5	TRBJ2-2	TRBD1	.	TGTGCCAGCAGACGTACAGGGGGCACCGGGGAGCTGTTTTTT	CASRRTGGTGELFF
TRBV4-2	TRBJ1-3	.	few	TGTGCCAGCAGCCAAGATGGGCTACAGATTCACTCTGGAAACACCATATATTTT	CASSQDGLQIHSGNTIYF
TRBV14	TRBJ1-1	.	.	TGTGCCAGCAGCCCTAACGCGGGCGGGGGAACTGAAGCTTTCTTT	CASSPNAGGGTEAFF
TRBV30	TRBJ1-5	TRBD1	few	TGTGCCTGGAGCAAACGAGGGGGCCGGGGGAATCAGCCCCAGCATTTT	CAWSKRGGRGNQPQHF
TRBV28	TRBJ1-5	.	.	TGTGCCAGCACTTTTCCGGGGGTTAGCAATCAGCCCCAGCATTTT	CASTFPGVSNQPQHF
TRBV11-2	TRBJ1-2	.	.	TGTGCCAGCAGCGCCCTGGGAGAGGTCTATGGCTACACCTTC	CASSALGEVYGYTF
TRBV19	TRBJ1-5	.	.	TGTGCCAGTAGCGGGGCCGGGGGGGGAGCCCAGCATTTT	CASSGAGGGAQHF
TRBV18	TRBJ1-4	.	.	TGTGCCAGCTCACCGGGGGGGGCCCATCCGGAAAAACTGTTTTTT	CASSPGGAHPEKLFF
TRBV4-2	TRBJ2-2	.	.	TGTGCCAGCAGCCAAGGGAACAGGGCCCTAACCGGGGAGCTGTTTTTT	CASSQGNRALTGELFF
TRBV19	TRBJ2-1	.	.	TGTGCCAGTAGTGAGGGTGGCTACAATGAGCAGTTCTTC	CASSEGGYNEQFF
TRBV6-2/TRBV6-3	TRBJ2-7	TRBD2	.	TGTGCCAGCAGCCAGCGGGAGGAAGCCTACGAGCAGTACTTC	CASSQREEAYEQYF
TRBV7-9	TRBJ2-3	.	.	TGTGCCAGCAGCTCGGGGGTCCCCTCATATACGCAGTATTTT	CASSSGVPSYTQYF